Following are 13 T cell receptor beta chains from one sample sequenced in a study of T cells in Graves' hyperthyroidism and ophthalmopathy. Amplification of TCR beta CDR3 regions used RNA as the template. TCR CDR3 underwent first-round RT-PCR with the HTBI primer set. TCRdb ran MiXCR on the multiplex PCR reads and lists one entry per CDR3 protein. The top ten hold around 19% of the sample, which has about 570,000 distinct CDR3 sequences, under 60% seen once. Sequencing used peripheral blood or thyroid tissue (not recorded which). The receptor set was obtained from an adult woman with Graves' disease, either hyperthyroidism or ophthalmopathy (not recorded which).

The V gene is TRBV7-8, the J gene TRBJ1-4; D gene ambiguous. CDR1 and CDR2 (germline): SGHVS, FQNEAQ. The CDR3 runs 20 residues. With 3 bases removed from V and 4 bases from J, the gap between germline ends came to 27 bases. The CDR3 DNA follows: TGTGCCAGCAGCTTTAGGACGCCAAAGAACTTGAGAGGCAATAATGAAAAACTGTTTTTT. As protein: CASSFRTPKNLRGNNEKLFF. Combining the CDR3 with reference TRBV7-8 and TRBJ1-4 gives the whole variable domain GAGVSQSPRYKVAKRGQDVALRCDPISGHVSLFWYQQALGQGPEFLTYFQNEAQLDKSGLPSDRFFAERPEGSVSTLKIQRTQQEDSAVYLCASSFRTPKNLRGNNEKLFFGSGTQLSVL.

The genes are TRBV15 and TRBJ2-7; 10 nucleotides align to TRBD2. The CDR3 covers 14 residues. V shed 3 bases and J 6 bases; nucleotides not matched to a gene: 5. Germline V lookup: CDR1 LNHNV, CDR2 YYDKDF (reference sequence). The CDR3 nucleotides read TGTGCCACCAGCAGTTCCGGGACTAGCGTCGAGCAGTACTTC. This encodes CATSSSGTSVEQYF.

The V call is TRBV20-1, the J call TRBJ1-2; D gene ambiguous. This CDR3 spans 13 amino acids. The V gene lost 3 bases and the J gene lost 4 bases, with 12 bases spanning the gap. Germline V gives CDR1 DFQATT, CDR2 SNEGSKA (reference sequence). The CDR3 region is CSASNRRTYGYTF. The CDR3, as DNA: TGCAGTGCTAGTAATCGGCGAACCTATGGCTACACCTTC.

This clonotype was counted ten times or more. In DNA, the CDR3 is TGCGCCAGCAGCTTGGACAGGGTTAATGAAAAACTGTTTTTT. This codes for CASSLDRVNEKLFF. The J gene is TRBJ1-4, the V gene TRBV5-1, with D tentatively TRBD1 (6 bases). V dropped 0 bases and J dropped 4 bases, with 7 bases sitting between them. The V gene's germline CDR1 is SGHRS and CDR2 YFSETQ. The CDR3 is made up of 14 amino acids.

This chain joins TRBV10-3 and TRBJ2-5; D is perhaps TRBD2 (7 bases). Trimming removed 10 bases at V and 5 bases at J, with 23 bases between. The CDR3 sequence is 15 residues long. Germline CDR1 and CDR2: ENHRY and SYGVKD. CDR3 sequence reads: CASSPGGKGLETQYF. DNA of the CDR3: TGTGCCAGCAGCCCGGGGGGCAAAGGGCTGGAGACCCAGTACTTC.

The rearrangement links TRBV10-2 to TRBJ1-2; TRBD1 aligns across 8 bases. The CDR3 spans 13 residues. V lost 6 bases and J lost 6; bases outside the gene matches: 6. In germline, CDR1 is WSHSY, CDR2 SAAADI. CDR3 amino acids: CASSWDRTHGYTF. The CDR3 nucleotides read TGCGCCAGCAGCTGGGACAGGACACATGGCTACACCTTC.

The chain recombines TRBV29-1 with TRBJ1-5; no definite D call. The CDR3 covers 13 residues. Deletions cut 2 bases from V and 7 bases from J, with 12 bases between. CDR1 is SQVTM, CDR2 ANQGSEA, per germline. The chain's CDR3 is CSVEWGSSQPQHF. The CDR3 DNA is TGCAGCGTTGAATGGGGAAGTAGCCAGCCCCAGCATTTT.

This chain connects TRBV10-3 to TRBJ2-3, with TRBD2 as a possible D gene (6 bases). Germline loops: CDR1 ENHRY, CDR2 SYGVKD. Trimming took off 7 bases at V and 4 bases at J, with 15 bases between the two ends. This CDR3 spans 14 amino acids. CDR3 sequence (DNA): TGTGCCATCAAAAGCGACGGGGGTGCAGATACGCAGTATTTT. This translates into CAIKSDGGADTQYF.

The chain couples TRBV29-1 to TRBJ1-1; a weak D match, TRBD1 (5 bases). The V end was cut by 8 bases, the J end by 8 bases, with 18 bases between. The germline gives CDR1 SQVTM, CDR2 ANQGSEA. The CDR3 sequence is 12 residues long. CDR3 sequence (DNA): TGCAGCAGTTATCAGGGAGCGGACGAAGCTTTCTTT. Its translation: CSSYQGADEAFF.

As for this clonotype: Since a much larger clone is just one base distant, this may be a read error. V gene TRBV12-3 or TRBV12-4 combines with J gene TRBJ2-2; D not resolved. V lost 6 bases and J lost 3, with 14 bases in between. This CDR3 comprises 15 residues. In nucleotides, the CDR3 is TGTGCCAGCAGCGCCGCGGTATCCGACACCGGGGAGCTGTTTTTT. Encoded protein: CASSAAVSDTGELFF.

This chain links TRBV19 with TRBJ1-5; TRBD1 aligns across 7 bases. V trimming: 6 bases; J trimming: 10 bases; junction bases outside the gene matches: 3. The germline V gene has CDR1 LNHDA and CDR2 SQIVND (reference sequence). The CDR3 runs to 11 residues. In DNA form, the CDR3 reads TGTGCCAGTAGGCGACAGGGTCCCCAGCATTTT. This codes for CASRRQGPQHF.

The V gene is TRBV9, the J gene TRBJ2-5; tentative D call: TRBD2 (5 bases). Germline CDR1 reads SGDLS; CDR2 reads YYNGEE. CDR3 length equals 15 residues. Trimming stripped 0 bases from V and 4 bases from J, with 13 bases between. CDR3 amino acids: CASSVGGLEGETQYF. In DNA, the CDR3 is TGTGCCAGCAGCGTAGGCGGCCTCGAGGGAGAGACCCAGTACTTC.

Points on this clonotype: A read error may account for a junction end that differs from germline. The chain is built from TRBV11-2 and TRBJ1-2; weak D call: TRBD1 (5 bases). CDR1 and CDR2 from the germline V gene are SGHAT and FQNNGV. The length of the CDR3 is 14 residues. The CDR3 region is CASSLGEGSYGHTF. CDR3 coding DNA: TGTGCCAGCAGCTTGGGTGAGGGGTCCTATGGCCACACCTTC.